A single sample gave rise to the 10 T cell receptor beta chains below, sequenced in a study of CD8 T cells in ankylosing spondylitis (dated 2017 in TCRdb). Libraries were made using 5' RACE. Sequencing was performed on an Illumina HiSeq 2500. TCRdb applied fastp at Q25 and MiXCR to the public reads, then kept only in-frame beta chains. Each record represents a unique CDR3 protein, reported with the most common genes and DNA among its rows. This sample holds about 360,000 distinct CDR3 sequences; around 20% were observed only once. About 12% of the sample is taken by the ten largest. The sample taken for sequencing was blood, either unsorted or a sorted T cell fraction (not recorded which). These receptors came from a male donor with ankylosing spondylitis or in good health (not recorded which).

The rearrangement joins TRBV9 to TRBJ2-5, with 9 bases identical to TRBD2. The CDR3 runs to 14 residues. Germline V CDR1 and CDR2: SGDLS, YYNGEE. V shed 1 base, J shed 3 bases, and the junction held 1 base outside the gene matches. DNA for the CDR3: TGTGCCAGCAGCGTAAGCGGGGGGAAAGAGACCCAGTACTTC. Amino acid sequence: CASSVSGGKETQYF.

The J gene is TRBJ2-7, the V gene TRBV6-1; perhaps D is TRBD1 or TRBD2 (5 bases each). V lost 10 bases and J 3 bases, leaving 16 bases between the germline ends. Germline V lookup: CDR1 MNHNS, CDR2 SASEGT. The CDR3 runs 13 residues. CDR3 amino acids: CATWGREDYEQYF. The DNA of the CDR3 is TGTGCCACCTGGGGACGGGAAGACTACGAGCAGTACTTC.

The genes are TRBV12-3 or TRBV12-4 and TRBJ2-2; 7 nucleotides agree with TRBD1. Losses at the gene ends were 6 bases for V and 6 bases for J; bases not matched to a gene: 10. This CDR3 is built from 15 residues. CDR3 sequence (DNA): TGTGCCAGCAGGGCGACAGGGTTTTGGCCCGGGGAGCTGTTTTTT. Encoded protein: CASRATGFWPGELFF.

The CDR3: CASSLSGTSSYEQYF. The CDR3 DNA reads as TGTGCCAGCAGTTTATCCGGGACAAGCTCCTACGAGCAGTACTTC. The chain carries TRBV27 and TRBJ2-7; maybe TRBD1 (6 bases). CDR1 MNHEY and CDR2 SMNVEV come from the germline V gene (reference sequence). The CDR3 loop spans 15 amino acids. V was trimmed by 0 bases and J by 0 bases, leaving 9 bases between them.

This sequence joins TRBV27 and TRBJ2-7; 12 bases map to TRBD1. The CDR3 spans 15 residues. J gave up 3 bases and V 7 bases, and 7 bases lay outside the gene matches. Looked up from germline, CDR1 is MNHEY and CDR2 is SMNVEV (reference sequence). The CDR3 sequence: CASIGGQGAIYEQYF. The CDR3 DNA follows: TGTGCCAGCATCGGGGGACAGGGGGCGATCTACGAGCAGTACTTC.

The rearrangement links TRBV4-1 to TRBJ2-2, with D possibly called TRBD1 or TRBD2 (6 bases each). CDR1 is MGHRA and CDR2 is YSYEKL in the germline V gene. Trimming removed 5 bases at V and 6 bases at J, with 16 bases between. This CDR3 is built from 15 residues. The CDR3 region has the DNA TGCGCCAGCAGCTTAGACAGGAGGGCTCCCGGGGAGCTGTTTTTT. Translating it yields CASSLDRRAPGELFF.

This clonotype was counted between two and nine times. The chain joins TRBV29-1 to TRBJ2-7, with a possible D match to TRBD1 (5 bases). The CDR3 extends over 12 amino acids. V shed 6 bases and J shed 3 bases, with 12 bases lying between them. CDR1 and CDR2 from the germline V gene are SQVTM and ANQGSEA. The CDR3 here is CSVAGHGYEQYF. CDR3 in DNA: TGCAGCGTCGCCGGACACGGCTACGAGCAGTACTTC.

The chain uses TRBV5-8 and TRBJ2-1; 8 nucleotides align to TRBD2. V gave up 0 bases and J gave up 4 bases; unmatched junction bases: 6. This CDR3 contains 16 residues. CDR1 and CDR2 from the germline V gene are SGHTS and YDEGEE. This CDR3 is CASSLAPGGGYNEQFF. Here the CDR3 DNA reads TGTGCCAGCAGCTTGGCCCCCGGGGGGGGTTACAATGAGCAGTTCTTC.

This clonotype was detected only a few times. The CDR3 DNA follows: TGTGCCAGCAGCGGAGCGGGGGGGGCAGATACGCAGTATTTT. This translates into CASSGAGGADTQYF. This chain joins TRBV9 and TRBJ2-3; 10 positions agree with TRBD2. The V and J ends lost 3 bases and 4 bases, in that order; junction bases with no gene match: 2. Germline CDR1 and CDR2: SGDLS and YYNGEE. CDR3 length: 14 amino acids.

This sequence joins TRBV12-3 or TRBV12-4 and TRBJ2-3; TRBD2 matches 13 bases. Trimming took 5 bases from V and 7 from J; bases not matched to a gene: 15. The CDR3 spans 18 residues. The CDR3 region has the DNA TGTGCCAGCAGTACTACTAGCGGGGGGGCGGTTGGCCTAAATACGCAGTATTTT. This gives the protein CASSTTSGGAVGLNTQYF.